Shown below are 10 T cell receptor beta chains from a single sample sequenced in a study of cytomegalovirus exposure and HLA in healthy donors. Researchers ran the PCR with 60 Vbeta and 13 Jbeta primers. The assay was immunoSEQ multiplex PCR, and TCRdb's table has in-frame clones only and misses some. The table records over 150,000 clones, 87% of them present only once. Sample: PBMCs. The receptors derive from a woman in her 30s in good health and CMV-seronegative.

The chain has TRBV6-5 and TRBJ2-7; TRBD1 matches 9 bases. CDR3 size: 14 residues. With V trimmed by 4 bases and J by 6 bases, 7 bases remained unmatched. The germline gives CDR1 MNHEY, CDR2 SVGAGI. The CDR3 sequence: CASSSGTGMGEQYF. CDR3 nucleotide sequence: TGTGCCAGCAGTTCGGGGACAGGGATGGGCGAGCAGTACTTC.

A word on this clone: At one end, the junction sequence differs from germline, possibly due to a read error. The sample holds other DNA sequences that translate to the same CDR3. This sequence joins TRBV5-6 and TRBJ1-6; maybe TRBD1 (5 bases). This CDR3 region has 18 residues. The germline V gene has CDR1 SGHDT and CDR2 YYEEEE. The CDR3 loop is CASSWSTGGSSYNSPLHF. CDR3 nucleotide sequence: TGTGCCAGCAGCTGGAGTACGGGGGGGTCTTCCTATAATTCCCCCCTCCACTTT.

This chain joins TRBV19 and TRBJ2-3; 7 positions match TRBD1. V lost 5 bases, J lost 3 bases, and 11 bases stayed unmatched. Germline CDR1 reads LNHDA; CDR2 reads SQIVND (reference sequence). The CDR3 runs to 16 residues. CDR3 coding DNA: TGTGCCAGTAGTGCTGGCAGGGACAGCCATACAGATACGCAGTATTTT. It codes for CASSAGRDSHTDTQYF.

This clone showed up just once. The V call is TRBV5-1, the J call TRBJ1-2; 11 bases agree with TRBD1. Looked up from germline, CDR1 is SGHRS and CDR2 is YFSETQ. The ends lost 2 bases at V and 6 bases at J; junction bases unmatched: 6. This CDR3 is built from 15 residues. The DNA for the CDR3 is TGCGCCAGCAGCTTTCGGACAGGGGGCCGCAATGGCTACACCTTC. It yields the protein CASSFRTGGRNGYTF.

V gene TRBV5-1 combines with J gene TRBJ2-3; TRBD2 aligns across 16 bases. The CDR3 length is 17 residues. Germline V CDR1 and CDR2: SGHRS, YFSETQ. V lost 4 bases and J lost 6; bases outside the gene matches: 8. CDR3 coding DNA: TGCGCCAGCAGCACCGGGACTAGCGGGGGGGCCTGGGATACGCAGTATTTT. The encoded protein is CASSTGTSGGAWDTQYF.

As DNA, the CDR3 is TGCGCCAGCAGCTTTGAGACTAGCGGGAGTCTCCACGAGCAGTACTTC. This translates into CASSFETSGSLHEQYF. This rearrangement joins TRBV5-1 to TRBJ2-7; 12 bases match TRBD2. From germline, CDR1 is SGHRS and CDR2 YFSETQ. With V trimmed by 2 bases and J by 5 bases, 8 bases remained unmatched. This CDR3 has 16 amino acids.

The chain carries TRBV5-1 and TRBJ2-7; possible D gene TRBD1, 7 bases. This CDR3 is 14 amino acids long. Germline CDR1 and CDR2: SGHRS and YFSETQ. Trimming pared 4 bases from V and 9 bases from J, leaving 20 bases between. CDR3 coding DNA: TGCGCCAGCAGCAGTTGGAGGGGGCCGGTGGGGCAGTACTTC. This gives the protein CASSSWRGPVGQYF.

This chain connects TRBV30 to TRBJ2-1; 8 positions match TRBD1. Looked up from germline, CDR1 is GTSNPN and CDR2 is SVGIG (reference sequence). The CDR3 extends over 14 amino acids. Trimming took 5 bases from V and 0 from J; bases not matched to a gene: 3. Here the CDR3 reads CAWCRGHSYNEQFF. CDR3 in DNA: TGTGCCTGGTGCAGGGGGCACTCCTACAATGAGCAGTTCTTC.

The genes are TRBV4-3 and TRBJ1-1; no clear D. Per germline, CDR1 LGHNA and CDR2 YSLEER. There are 13 residues in the CDR3. V dropped 0 bases and J dropped 5 bases, with 7 bases sitting between them. The CDR3 region is CASSQELVTEAFF. The CDR3 nucleotides are TGCGCCAGCAGCCAAGAACTTGTGACTGAAGCTTTCTTT.

The chain joins TRBV18 to TRBJ1-5, with 9 bases lining up with TRBD1. This CDR3 comprises 20 residues. CDR1 is KGHSH and CDR2 is LQKENI in the germline V gene. V lost 3 bases to trimming and J lost 1 base; unmatched junction nucleotides: 16. This CDR3 reads CASSPYTGTGRLSSNQPQHF. The CDR3 coding sequence is TGTGCCAGCTCACCCTACACCGGGACAGGGAGGCTTTCAAGCAATCAGCCCCAGCATTTT.